This TCR beta chain was sequenced for a study of vaccination effects on CD4 cells after COVID-19. Assay: immunoSEQ multiplex PCR; the TCRdb copy retains only in-frame clones and omits some. The repertoire has tens of thousands of clones, 82% of them found once; the top ten carry approximately 3%. The CDR3 spans 15 residues. Germline V gives CDR1 SGHTS, CDR2 YDEGEE. The V end lost 4 bases, the J end lost 0 bases, and 13 bases lay between the germline ends. The count of this clone is one. The antigen remains undetermined. CD4+ T cell isolation took place after about 11 days of culture. The source is a human donor who received a COVID-19 vaccine. V gene TRBV5-8 combines with J gene TRBJ1-2; a weak D match, TRBD1 (5 bases). The starting material was CD4+ T cells from PBMCs cultured without peptide, obtained before COVID-19 vaccination. The CDR3 region is CASSIGRGANYGYTF. Here the CDR3 DNA reads TGTGCCAGCAGCATCGGAAGGGGAGCTAACTATGGCTACACCTTC.